Given below is one T cell receptor beta chain in context. This record comes from a study of blood T cell repertoires in COVID-19. Only in-frame clones appear in the TCRdb table, and some are missing; sequencing was by immunoSEQ multiplex PCR. Among around 280,000 clones listed, around four fifths were seen once. The material sequenced was peripheral blood. This TCR was sampled from a woman between 45 and 65 years old with active or convalescent COVID-19.

This chain's CDR3 is CSVAQNQETQYF. CDR3 nucleotide sequence: TGCAGCGTTGCCCAGAACCAAGAGACCCAGTACTTC. The chain has TRBV29-1 and TRBJ2-5; no clear D. Trimming took off 4 bases at V and 0 bases at J, with 6 bases between the two ends. In germline, CDR1 is SQVTM, CDR2 ANQGSEA. The CDR3 is made up of 12 amino acids.